One and the same sample provided the 27 T cell receptor beta chains below, sequenced in a study of blood T cells in healthy people across ages. A sample-barcoded 5' primer and a J-beta primer mix were used in a second PCR of about 7 to 11 cycles. TCRdb re-analysed the 5' RACE reads in MiXCR, keeping a single row per CDR3 protein. The table shows under 1,000,000 distinct CDR3 sequences, with under 40% occurring only once. The source material was blood. The receptors stem from a man aged 18-30 years in good health.

This clonotype was seen many times. The rearrangement links TRBV7-9 to TRBJ2-7; D may be TRBD2 (6 bases). The CDR3 contains 12 residues. The V and J ends lost 5 bases and 4 bases respectively, with 9 bases between them. Germline loops: CDR1 SEHNR, CDR2 FQNEAQ (reference sequence). In DNA, the CDR3 is TGTGCCAGCAGCGGAGGGGCTTACGAGCAGTACTTC. It yields the protein CASSGGAYEQYF.

V gene TRBV12-3 or TRBV12-4 combines with J gene TRBJ1-6; 12 positions agree with TRBD1. CDR3 length: 16 residues. The V and J ends lost 5 bases and 7 bases, in that order; junction bases with no gene match: 6. CDR3 region: CASSPGTGGVNSPLHF. The CDR3, as DNA: TGTGCCAGCAGTCCAGGGACAGGGGGCGTAAATTCACCCCTCCACTTT.

This rearrangement joins TRBV20-1 to TRBJ2-1, with 14 positions matching TRBD2. The CDR3 contains 18 residues. Trimming removed 6 bases from V and 1 base from J; junction bases left unmatched: 11. In germline, CDR1 is DFQATT, CDR2 SNEGSKA (reference sequence). The CDR3 sequence is CSADSGTSGGYSYNEQFF. CDR3 nucleotides: TGCAGTGCGGACTCCGGGACTAGCGGGGGCTATTCCTACAATGAGCAGTTCTTC.

The chain combines TRBV5-1 with TRBJ2-1; D gene ambiguous. Germline V gene data show CDR1 as SGHRS and CDR2 as YFSETQ. The CDR3 extends over 15 amino acids. The V and J ends lost 2 bases and 1 base respectively, with 10 bases between them. CDR3 amino acids: CASSLQSQSYNEQFF. CDR3 coding DNA: TGCGCCAGCAGCTTACAGAGTCAATCCTACAATGAGCAGTTCTTC.

The chain is built from TRBV2 and TRBJ1-2; 7 bases fit TRBD1. This CDR3 has 13 amino acids. Germline CDR1 and CDR2: SNHLY and FYNNEI. V gave up 1 base and J gave up 7 bases; unmatched junction bases: 3. The CDR3 DNA reads as TGTGCCAGCAGTGAAGGGGACAGCTCTGGCTACACCTTC. Protein sequence: CASSEGDSSGYTF.

This chain links TRBV30 with TRBJ2-7; possibly TRBD1 or TRBD2 for D (5 bases each). The CDR3 totals 15 residues. Trimming took off 3 bases at V and 1 base at J, with 16 bases between the two ends. The germline V gene has CDR1 GTSNPN and CDR2 SVGIG (reference sequence). CDR3 sequence: CAWRVRGVASYEQYF. The CDR3 DNA sequence: TGTGCCTGGAGGGTCCGGGGCGTCGCGTCCTACGAGCAGTACTTC.

This clonotype was observed a few times. This chain connects TRBV21-1 to TRBJ1-1; no DNA check was done on the table's D call, TRBD1. TRBV21-1 represents a pseudogene. The CDR3 runs to 13 residues. CDR3 bases: TGTGCCAGCAGCAAAGTGCAGGGGGGTGAAGCTTTCTTT. Translating gives CASSKVQGGEAFF.

V gene TRBV12-3 or TRBV12-4 combines with J gene TRBJ1-1; 11 nucleotides match TRBD1. The CDR3 covers 14 residues. The V and J ends lost 8 bases and 5 bases, in that order; junction bases with no gene match: 7. In DNA form, the CDR3 reads TGTGCCAGCGGCAGGACAGGGGGCAAGACTGAAGCTTTCTTT. Translating it yields CASGRTGGKTEAFF.

Notes on this clonotype: One end of the junction varies from germline; a read error may be responsible. This chain links TRBV15 with TRBJ2-5; D is possibly TRBD2 (5 bases). The end of the DNA fits TRBJ2-4 better, so the J call may be wrong. The CDR3 totals 15 residues. Germline-derived CDR1 and CDR2 are LNHNV and YYDKDF (reference sequence). CDR3 DNA sequence: TGTGCCGCCAGCAGAGACGGGGAATCCAAAAACATTCAGTACTTC. This translates into CAASRDGESKNIQYF.

There are a few counts of this clonotype. CDR3 sequence (DNA): TGTGCCAGCACCCAGGACATGAGAGGAGATACGCAGTATTTT. As protein: CASTQDMRGDTQYF. The chain recombines TRBV7-8 with TRBJ2-3; D might be TRBD1 (5 bases). The V gene's germline CDR1 is SGHVS and CDR2 FQNEAQ. V was cut by 7 bases and J by 5 bases, with 16 bases left in between. The CDR3 is 14 residues long. The full variable domain, completed using reference TRBV7-8 and TRBJ2-3, is GAGVSQSPRYKVAKRGQDVALRCDPISGHVSLFWYQQALGQGPEFLTYFQNEAQLDKSGLPSDRFFAERPEGSVSTLKIQRTQQEDSAVYLCASTQDMRGDTQYFGPGTRLTVL.

The gene calls are TRBV7-2 and TRBJ2-5; D is unclear. Germline CDR1 is SGHTA and CDR2 is FQGNSA. This CDR3 is 14 amino acids long. V gave up 5 bases and J gave up 2 bases, with 12 bases separating them. This CDR3 reads CASSPHLGQETQYF. CDR3 coding DNA: TGTGCCAGCAGCCCCCACTTGGGGCAAGAGACCCAGTACTTC.

This clonotype was seen only once. The V and J genes are TRBV20-1 and TRBJ2-3; D ambiguous. Deletions cut 1 base from V and 1 base from J, with 9 bases between. In germline, CDR1 is DFQATT, CDR2 SNEGSKA (reference sequence). The CDR3 runs to 14 residues. CDR3 sequence (DNA): TGCAGTGCTAGAGTAGGCGCGGGCACAGATACGCAGTATTTT. Translated, it gives CSARVGAGTDTQYF.

A few counts support this clonotype. For the CDR3, the DNA is TGTGCCAGCAGTTTAGTGGTTCTGAACACTGAAGCTTTCTTT. Its translation: CASSLVVLNTEAFF. The rearrangement uses TRBV12-3 or TRBV12-4 and TRBJ1-1; no firm D call. V was trimmed by 1 base and J by 0 bases, leaving 6 bases between them. The CDR3 sequence is 14 residues long.

V usage is TRBV6-6 and J usage is TRBJ2-3; no firm D call. CDR1 is MNHNY and CDR2 is SVGAGI in the germline V gene (reference sequence). This CDR3 is 12 amino acids long. The germline V and J ends were trimmed by 6 bases and 4 bases, with 8 bases remaining between them. The CDR3 loop reads CASRTTADTQYF. In DNA form, the CDR3 reads TGTGCCAGCAGGACGACGGCAGATACGCAGTATTTT.

This sequence joins TRBV20-1 and TRBJ1-1; no firm D call. CDR3 length equals 12 residues. Germline lookup yields CDR1 DFQATT and CDR2 SNEGSKA (reference sequence). The ends were cut back, 3 bases at V and 3 bases at J, with 8 bases in the middle. CDR3 bases: TGCAGTGCTAGTTCCACTCACACTGAAGCTTTCTTT. Its translation: CSASSTHTEAFF.

This clonotype was recorded many times. This chain connects TRBV7-9 to TRBJ1-6; 9 nucleotides line up with TRBD1. With 5 bases clipped from V and 9 bases from J, the junction kept 17 bases outside the gene matches. Looked up from germline, CDR1 is SEHNR and CDR2 is FQNEAQ (reference sequence). There are 18 residues in the CDR3. CDR3 protein: CASSPGTGSVSMGSPLHF. CDR3 nucleotide sequence: TGTGCCAGCAGCCCCGGGACAGGGTCCGTCTCTATGGGTTCACCCCTCCACTTT.

V is TRBV14 and J is TRBJ1-1; D unresolved. V gave up 4 bases and J gave up 1 base, with 7 bases separating them. The CDR3 has 13 amino acids. CDR1 and CDR2 (germline): SGHDN, FVKESK. CDR3 loop: CASSPYANTEAFF. The CDR3 DNA sequence: TGTGCCAGCAGCCCTTACGCGAACACTGAAGCTTTCTTT.

The chain carries TRBV4-2 and TRBJ2-6; a possible D gene is TRBD1 (6 bases). Germline CDR1 reads LGHNA; CDR2 reads YNFKEQ. Between the trimmed V and J ends, which lost 5 bases and 12 bases, there was a span of 20 bases. The CDR3 has 15 residues. Here the CDR3 reads CASSARDTVPTVLTF. In DNA, the CDR3 is TGTGCCAGCAGCGCACGGGACACGGTGCCCACCGTCCTGACTTTC.

This clonotype showed up just a few times. The J gene is TRBJ2-3, the V gene TRBV27; 15 positions match TRBD2. Germline CDR1 MNHEY, CDR2 SMNVEV (reference sequence). With V trimmed by 6 bases and J by 0 bases, 13 bases remained unmatched. The CDR3 totals 20 residues. CDR3 region: CASSGATGLAGGPSTDTQYF. The CDR3 region has the DNA TGTGCCAGCAGCGGTGCTACGGGACTAGCGGGGGGACCCAGCACAGATACGCAGTATTTT.

The V gene is TRBV6-1, the J gene TRBJ1-1; 7 positions agree with TRBD1. In germline, CDR1 is MNHNS, CDR2 SASEGT. The CDR3 runs to 14 residues. With V trimmed by 7 bases and J by 1 base, 6 bases remained unmatched. The CDR3 bases are TGTGCCAGCACCCGTGGACAGGAGAACACTGAAGCTTTCTTT. This gives the protein CASTRGQENTEAFF.

This clonotype turned up a few times. V usage is TRBV12-3 or TRBV12-4 and J usage is TRBJ2-7; D gene uncertain. Trimming removed 6 bases from V and 3 bases from J, with 12 bases in between. There are 13 residues in the CDR3. The CDR3 coding sequence is TGTGCCAGCAGAGAGGCAGAGATCTACGAGCAGTACTTC. This encodes CASREAEIYEQYF.

This clonotype has a count of ten or more. The rearrangement joins TRBV20-1 to TRBJ2-5; D perhaps matches TRBD2 (5 bases). V was shortened by 0 bases and J by 1 base, with 9 bases between the two germline ends. The V gene's germline CDR1 is DFQATT and CDR2 SNEGSKA (reference sequence). The CDR3 is 14 amino acids. CDR3 coding DNA: TGCAGTGCTAGAGAAGCGGCCCTCCAAGAGACCCAGTACTTC. It codes for CSAREAALQETQYF.

The V call is TRBV29-1, the J call TRBJ2-7; 9 positions agree with TRBD2. This CDR3 comprises 13 residues. J was trimmed by 4 bases and V by 4 bases; bases with no gene match: 5. In germline, CDR1 is SQVTM, CDR2 ANQGSEA. The CDR3 here is CSVASGIRYEQYF. DNA for the CDR3: TGCAGCGTTGCTAGCGGGATTCGGTACGAGCAGTACTTC.

V is TRBV7-8 and J is TRBJ2-3, with TRBD2 identical over 12 bases. After removal of 5 bases from V and 9 bases from J, the junction contained 15 bases not matched to a gene. This CDR3 is 17 amino acids long. CDR1 SGHVS and CDR2 FQNEAQ come from the germline V gene. The CDR3 sequence is CASSQRTSGEARGTQYF. CDR3 in DNA: TGTGCCAGCAGCCAAAGGACTAGCGGGGAGGCCCGGGGCACGCAGTATTTT.

This chain uses TRBV3-1 with TRBJ2-7; D not certain. CDR3 size: 13 residues. Germline CDR1 reads LGHDT; CDR2 reads YNNKEL (reference sequence). The V end lost 0 bases, the J end lost 5 bases, and 8 bases lay between the germline ends. The CDR3 is CASSQDRTHEQYF. In DNA form, the CDR3 reads TGTGCCAGCAGCCAAGACAGGACCCACGAGCAGTACTTC.

V is TRBV5-6 and J is TRBJ2-4; 10 bases align to TRBD1. Germline assignment: CDR1 SGHDT and CDR2 YYEEEE. This CDR3 has 17 amino acids. Trimming at V came to 4 bases and at J to 0 bases, leaving 7 bases not matched to a gene. The chain's CDR3 is CASSPDRGFLAKNIQYF. CDR3 in DNA: TGTGCCAGCAGCCCGGACAGGGGGTTTCTAGCCAAAAACATTCAGTACTTC.

V is TRBV4-3 and J is TRBJ2-2, with 15 nucleotides matching TRBD2. The trim removed 1 base at V and 5 bases at J, leaving 2 bases unmatched. Germline CDR1 is LGHNA and CDR2 is YSLEER. The CDR3 consists of 17 residues. CDR3 sequence reads: CASSQGGLAGGTGELFF. In nucleotides, the CDR3 is TGCGCCAGCAGCCAAGGGGGACTAGCGGGGGGAACCGGGGAGCTGTTTTTT.